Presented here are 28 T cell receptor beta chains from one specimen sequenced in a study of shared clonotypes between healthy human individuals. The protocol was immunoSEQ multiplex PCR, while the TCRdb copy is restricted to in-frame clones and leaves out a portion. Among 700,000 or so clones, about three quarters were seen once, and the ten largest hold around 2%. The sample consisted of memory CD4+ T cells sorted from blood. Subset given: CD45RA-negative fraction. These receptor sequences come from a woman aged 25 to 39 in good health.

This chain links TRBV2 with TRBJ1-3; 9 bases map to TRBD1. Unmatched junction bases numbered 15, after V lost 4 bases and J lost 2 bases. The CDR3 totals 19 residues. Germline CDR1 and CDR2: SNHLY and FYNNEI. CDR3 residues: CASSGGGTGPLLAGNTIYF. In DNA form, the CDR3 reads TGTGCCAGCAGTGGGGGGGGGACAGGGCCCCTACTTGCTGGAAACACCATATATTTT. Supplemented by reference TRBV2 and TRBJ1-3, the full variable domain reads EPEVTQTPSHQVTQMGQEVILRCVPISNHLYFYWYRQILGQKVEFLVSFYNNEISEKSEIFDDQFSVERPDGSNFTLKIRSTKLEDSAMYFCASSGGGTGPLLAGNTIYFGEGSWLTVV.

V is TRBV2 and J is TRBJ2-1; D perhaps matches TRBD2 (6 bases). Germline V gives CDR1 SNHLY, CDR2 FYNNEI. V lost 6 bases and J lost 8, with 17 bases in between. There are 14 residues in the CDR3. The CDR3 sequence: CASRPGLASDEQFF. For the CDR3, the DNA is TGTGCCAGCAGGCCGGGACTCGCGTCGGATGAGCAGTTCTTC.

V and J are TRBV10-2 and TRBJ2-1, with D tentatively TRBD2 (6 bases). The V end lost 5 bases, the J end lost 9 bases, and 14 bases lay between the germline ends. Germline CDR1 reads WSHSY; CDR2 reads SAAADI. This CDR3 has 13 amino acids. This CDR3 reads CASSPILGGEQFF. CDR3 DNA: TGCGCCAGCAGTCCAATACTCGGGGGTGAGCAGTTCTTC.

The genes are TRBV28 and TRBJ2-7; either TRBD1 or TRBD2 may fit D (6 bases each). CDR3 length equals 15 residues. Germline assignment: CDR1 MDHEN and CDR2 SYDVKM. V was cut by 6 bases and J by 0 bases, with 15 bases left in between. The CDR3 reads CASSAPGGVSYEQYF. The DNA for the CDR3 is TGTGCCAGCAGCGCCCCCGGGGGCGTCTCCTACGAGCAGTACTTC.

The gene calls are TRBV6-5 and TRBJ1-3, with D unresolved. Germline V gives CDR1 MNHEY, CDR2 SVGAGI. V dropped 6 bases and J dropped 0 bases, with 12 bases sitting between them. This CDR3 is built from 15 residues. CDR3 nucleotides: TGTGCCAGCAGCCGAGACGTTCTCTCTGGAAACACCATATATTTT. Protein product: CASSRDVLSGNTIYF.

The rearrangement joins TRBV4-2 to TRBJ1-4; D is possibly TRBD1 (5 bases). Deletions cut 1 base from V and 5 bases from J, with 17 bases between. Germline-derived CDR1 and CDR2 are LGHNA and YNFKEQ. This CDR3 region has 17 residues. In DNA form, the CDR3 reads TGTGCCAGCAGCCAAGTTGGAACCGGGACCCGCAATGAAAAACTGTTTTTT. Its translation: CASSQVGTGTRNEKLFF.

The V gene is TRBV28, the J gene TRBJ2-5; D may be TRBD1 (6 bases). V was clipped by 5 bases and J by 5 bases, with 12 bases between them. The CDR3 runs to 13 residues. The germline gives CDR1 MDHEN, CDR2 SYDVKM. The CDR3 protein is CASSVAGVETQYF. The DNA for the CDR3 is TGTGCCAGCAGTGTGGCAGGGGTTGAGACCCAGTACTTC.

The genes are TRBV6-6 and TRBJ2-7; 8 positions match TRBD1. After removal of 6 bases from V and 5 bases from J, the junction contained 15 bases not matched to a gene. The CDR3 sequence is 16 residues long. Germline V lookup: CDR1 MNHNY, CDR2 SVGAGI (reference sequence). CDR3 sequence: CASRGTGRQGWDEQYF. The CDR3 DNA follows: TGTGCCAGCAGAGGTACAGGGAGACAGGGGTGGGACGAGCAGTACTTC.

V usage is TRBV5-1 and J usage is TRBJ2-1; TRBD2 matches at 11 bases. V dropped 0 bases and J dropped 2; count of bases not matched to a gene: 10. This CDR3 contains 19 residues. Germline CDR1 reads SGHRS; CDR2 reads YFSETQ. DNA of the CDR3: TGCGCCAGCAGCTTGGCCTCTAGCGGGAGGTCAATGGCCTACAATGAGCAGTTCTTC. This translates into CASSLASSGRSMAYNEQFF.

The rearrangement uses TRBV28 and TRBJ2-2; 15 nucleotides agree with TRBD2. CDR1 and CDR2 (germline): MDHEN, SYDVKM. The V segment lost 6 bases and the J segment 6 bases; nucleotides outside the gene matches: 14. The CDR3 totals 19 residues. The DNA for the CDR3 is TGTGCCAGCAGCCGGCCGGGACTAGCGGGAGGAATTGTCCCCGGGGAGCTGTTTTTT. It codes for CASSRPGLAGGIVPGELFF.

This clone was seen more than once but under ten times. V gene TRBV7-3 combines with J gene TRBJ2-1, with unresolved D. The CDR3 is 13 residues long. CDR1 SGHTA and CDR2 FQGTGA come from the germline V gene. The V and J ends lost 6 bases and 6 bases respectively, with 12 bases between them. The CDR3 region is CASSPGPSNEQFF. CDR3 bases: TGTGCCAGCAGTCCCGGTCCGAGCAATGAGCAGTTCTTC. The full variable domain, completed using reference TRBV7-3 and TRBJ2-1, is GAGVSQTPSNKVTEKGKYVELRCDPISGHTALYWYRQSLGQGPEFLIYFQGTGAADDSGLPNDRFFAVRPEGSVSTLKIQRTERGDSAVYLCASSPGPSNEQFFGPGTRLTVL.

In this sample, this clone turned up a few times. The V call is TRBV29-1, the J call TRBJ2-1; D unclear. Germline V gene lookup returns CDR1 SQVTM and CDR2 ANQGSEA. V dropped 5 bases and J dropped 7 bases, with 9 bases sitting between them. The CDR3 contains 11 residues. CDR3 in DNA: TGCAGCGTTTCCGGCGAAAATGAGCAGTTCTTC. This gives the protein CSVSGENEQFF.

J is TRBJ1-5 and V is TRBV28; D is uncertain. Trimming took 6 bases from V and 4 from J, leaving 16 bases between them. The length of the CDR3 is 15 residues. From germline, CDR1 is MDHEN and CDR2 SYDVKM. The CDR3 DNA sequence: TGTGCCAGCAGCAGCTCTGGATTGGGAAATCAGCCCCAGCATTTT. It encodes CASSSSGLGNQPQHF.

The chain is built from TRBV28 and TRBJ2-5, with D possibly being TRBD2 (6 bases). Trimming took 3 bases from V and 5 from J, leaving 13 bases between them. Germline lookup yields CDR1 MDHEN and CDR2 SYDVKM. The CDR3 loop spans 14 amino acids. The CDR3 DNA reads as TGTGCCAGCAGTTTGTTGGAGGGTCTCGAGACCCAGTACTTC. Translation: CASSLLEGLETQYF.

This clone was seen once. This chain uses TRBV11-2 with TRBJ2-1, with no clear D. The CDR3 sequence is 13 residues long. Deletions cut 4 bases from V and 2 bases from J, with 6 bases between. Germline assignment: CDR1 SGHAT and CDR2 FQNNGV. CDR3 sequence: CASSSPAYNEQFF. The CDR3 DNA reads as TGTGCCAGCAGCTCCCCGGCCTACAATGAGCAGTTCTTC.

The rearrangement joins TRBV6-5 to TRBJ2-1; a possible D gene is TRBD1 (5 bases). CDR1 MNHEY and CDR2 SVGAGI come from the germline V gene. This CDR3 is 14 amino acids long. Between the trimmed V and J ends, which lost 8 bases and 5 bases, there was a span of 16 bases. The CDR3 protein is CASQQVRKNNEQFF. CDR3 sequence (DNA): TGTGCCAGCCAACAGGTCAGGAAGAACAATGAGCAGTTCTTC.

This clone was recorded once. The DNA of the CDR3 is TGTGCCAGCAGATCCATTTACGGCTACACCTTC. Protein product: CASRSIYGYTF. The rearrangement joins TRBV21-1 to TRBJ1-2. TRBV21-1 is shown as a pseudogene. The CDR3 loop spans 11 amino acids.

The CDR3: CASLEYSGINYEQYF. Written as DNA, the CDR3 is TGTGCCAGCCTTGAATATAGCGGGATTAACTACGAGCAGTACTTC. The chain is built from TRBV2 and TRBJ2-7; 8 bases line up with TRBD2. The germline V gene encodes CDR1 SNHLY and CDR2 FYNNEI. J gave up 3 bases and V 8 bases, and 12 bases lay outside the gene matches. The CDR3 runs to 15 residues.

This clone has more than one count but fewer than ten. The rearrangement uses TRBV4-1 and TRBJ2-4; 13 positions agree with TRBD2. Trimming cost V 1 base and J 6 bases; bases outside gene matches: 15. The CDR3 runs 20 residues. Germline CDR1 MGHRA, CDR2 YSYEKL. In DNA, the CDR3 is TGCGCCAGCAGCCAAGTGTATCAACTCGGAACTAGCGGGAGGGGAAACATTCAGTACTTC. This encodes CASSQVYQLGTSGRGNIQYF.

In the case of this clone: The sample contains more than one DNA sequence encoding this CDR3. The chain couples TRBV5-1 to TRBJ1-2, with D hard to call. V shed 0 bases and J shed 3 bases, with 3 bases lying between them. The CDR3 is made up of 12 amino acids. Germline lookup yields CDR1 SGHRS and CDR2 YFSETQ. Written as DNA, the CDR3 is TGCGCCAGCAGCTTGGGAGACTATGGCTACACCTTC. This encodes CASSLGDYGYTF.

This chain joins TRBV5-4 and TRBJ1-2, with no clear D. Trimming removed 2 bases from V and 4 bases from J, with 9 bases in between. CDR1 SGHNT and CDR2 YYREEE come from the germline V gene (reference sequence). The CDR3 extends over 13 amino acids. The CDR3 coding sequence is TGTGCCAGCAGCTTTTTTCTGACCTATGGCTACACCTTC. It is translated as CASSFFLTYGYTF.

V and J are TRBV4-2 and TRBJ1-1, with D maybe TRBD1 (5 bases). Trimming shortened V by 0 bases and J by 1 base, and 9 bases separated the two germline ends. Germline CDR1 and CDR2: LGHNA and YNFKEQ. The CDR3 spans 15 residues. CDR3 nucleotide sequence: TGTGCCAGCAGCCAAGATGCAGGGCGGAACACTGAAGCTTTCTTT. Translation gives CASSQDAGRNTEAFF.

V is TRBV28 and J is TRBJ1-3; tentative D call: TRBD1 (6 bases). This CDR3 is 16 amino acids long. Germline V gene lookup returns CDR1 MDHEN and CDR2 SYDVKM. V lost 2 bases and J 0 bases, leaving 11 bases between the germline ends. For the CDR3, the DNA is TGTGCCAGCAGTTTAGCCGGGGGGGCCTCTGGAAACACCATATATTTT. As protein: CASSLAGGASGNTIYF.

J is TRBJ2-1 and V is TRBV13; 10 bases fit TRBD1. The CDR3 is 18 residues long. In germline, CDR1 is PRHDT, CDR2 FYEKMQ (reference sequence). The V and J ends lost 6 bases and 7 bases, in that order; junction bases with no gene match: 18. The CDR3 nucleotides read TGTGCCAGCAGTGCCCCAGAAGGGTGGGACAGGGGTGTGAATGAGCAGTTCTTC. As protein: CASSAPEGWDRGVNEQFF.

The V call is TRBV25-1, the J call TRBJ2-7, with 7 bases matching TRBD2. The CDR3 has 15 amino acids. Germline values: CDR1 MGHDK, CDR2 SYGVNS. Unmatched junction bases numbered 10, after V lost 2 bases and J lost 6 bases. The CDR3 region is CASSEAGTTYLEQYF. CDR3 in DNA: TGTGCCAGCAGTGAAGCCGGGACTACCTACCTCGAGCAGTACTTC.

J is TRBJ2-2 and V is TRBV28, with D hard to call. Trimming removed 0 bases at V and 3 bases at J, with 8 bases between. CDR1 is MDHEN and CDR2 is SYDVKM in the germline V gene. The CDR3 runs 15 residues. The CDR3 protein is CASSLWQLDTGELFF. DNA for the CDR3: TGTGCCAGCAGTTTATGGCAGTTGGACACCGGGGAGCTGTTTTTT.

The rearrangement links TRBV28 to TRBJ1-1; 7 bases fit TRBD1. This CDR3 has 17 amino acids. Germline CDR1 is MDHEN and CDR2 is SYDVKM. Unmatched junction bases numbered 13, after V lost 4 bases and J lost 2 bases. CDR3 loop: CASSWAAGQTINTEAFF. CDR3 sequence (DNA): TGTGCCAGCAGTTGGGCCGCGGGACAGACTATAAACACTGAAGCTTTCTTT.

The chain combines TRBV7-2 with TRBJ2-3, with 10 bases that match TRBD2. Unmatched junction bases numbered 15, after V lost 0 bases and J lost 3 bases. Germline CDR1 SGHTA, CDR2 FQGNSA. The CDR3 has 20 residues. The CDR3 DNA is TGTGCCAGCAGCTTAGCCTTTCCTAGCGGGAGCCAATTGGGGACAGATACGCAGTATTTT. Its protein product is CASSLAFPSGSQLGTDTQYF.